These T cell receptor beta chains were read from a single sample in a study of cytomegalovirus exposure and HLA in healthy donors. Profiling relied on immunoSEQ multiplex PCR, and the TCRdb table lists in-frame clones only, not all of them. The sample records about 130,000 clones, 17% being singletons. Sequenced input: PBMCs. The receptors were gathered from a female donor in good health and CMV-seropositive. Each CDR3 is given with its conserved first and last residue. Each record gives: J gene, clone size, D gene, V gene, CDR3 DNA, CDR3 protein. A D gene is named only where the DNA matches it firmly. Clone size is not always given. Where it is, it says once, few, many or a class for expanded clones.

J gene: TRBJ2-5; clone size: NA; D gene: TRBD2; V gene: TRBV29-1; CDR3 DNA: TGCAGCGTTGAAGGGGTCGGACTAGCGCAAGAGACCCAGTACTTC; CDR3 protein: CSVEGVGLAQETQYF
J gene: TRBJ2-1; clone size: few; D gene: NA; V gene: TRBV5-1; CDR3 DNA: TGCGCCAGCAGCCCCCTTCCCAGCGGGAATGAGCAGTTCTTC; CDR3 protein: CASSPLPSGNEQFF
J gene: TRBJ2-1; clone size: few; D gene: NA; V gene: TRBV5-4; CDR3 DNA: TGTGCCAGCAGCCCGATAGCGGAAACGTACAATGAGCAGTTCTTC; CDR3 protein: CASSPIAETYNEQFF
J gene: TRBJ2-7; clone size: NA; D gene: TRBD2; V gene: TRBV10-2; CDR3 DNA: TGCGCCAGCAGTGAGTCAAGCGGGGGCCTCTACGAGCAGTACTTC; CDR3 protein: CASSESSGGLYEQYF
J gene: TRBJ1-2; clone size: NA; D gene: NA; V gene: TRBV19; CDR3 DNA: TGTGCCAGTAGTATCCTAGGCGGCTACACCTTC; CDR3 protein: CASSILGGYTF
J gene: TRBJ1-3; clone size: NA; D gene: TRBD1; V gene: TRBV9; CDR3 DNA: TGTGCCAGCAGCGCGACCGGGACAGGGGGTGGAAACACCATATATTTT; CDR3 protein: CASSATGTGGGNTIYF
J gene: TRBJ2-3; clone size: NA; D gene: TRBD1; V gene: TRBV5-4; CDR3 DNA: TGTGCCAGCAGCTTGGCGGGACAGTCCACAGATACGCAGTATTTT; CDR3 protein: CASSLAGQSTDTQYF
J gene: TRBJ1-2; clone size: few; D gene: NA; V gene: TRBV7-6; CDR3 DNA: TGTGCCAGCAGCGCTAGGGAGGGACCCCATTCTGGCTACACCTTC; CDR3 protein: CASSAREGPHSGYTF
J gene: TRBJ2-7; clone size: NA; D gene: TRBD1; V gene: TRBV19; CDR3 DNA: TGTGCCAGTAGTATGGGACAGGATAAGCAGTACTTC; CDR3 protein: CASSMGQDKQYF
J gene: TRBJ2-7; clone size: few; D gene: NA; V gene: TRBV5-6; CDR3 DNA: TGTGCCAGCAGCTTGCAGGGGGGCTACGAGCAGTACTTC; CDR3 protein: CASSLQGGYEQYF
J gene: TRBJ2-7; clone size: few; D gene: TRBD1; V gene: TRBV30; CDR3 DNA: TGTGCCTGGAGTTACGCGACAGGGTTTAGGCACGAGCAGTACTTC; CDR3 protein: CAWSYATGFRHEQYF
J gene: TRBJ2-3; clone size: NA; D gene: TRBD2; V gene: TRBV5-1; CDR3 DNA: TGCGCCAGCAGCCCCAGAACTAGCGGGAGCACAGATACGCAGTATTTT; CDR3 protein: CASSPRTSGSTDTQYF
J gene: TRBJ1-1; clone size: few; D gene: NA; V gene: TRBV4-2; CDR3 DNA: TGTGCCAGCAGCCAGGAATGGCGGGCTTTCTTT; CDR3 protein: CASSQEWRAFF
J gene: TRBJ1-6; clone size: few; D gene: TRBD1; V gene: TRBV4-3; CDR3 DNA: TGCGCCAGCAGCCAAGATGGGCCGGGACAGGCACATAATTCACCCCTCCACTTT; CDR3 protein: CASSQDGPGQAHNSPLHF
J gene: TRBJ2-7; clone size: NA; D gene: NA; V gene: TRBV18; CDR3 DNA: TGTGCCAGCTCATTGACGGGAACCATCTACGAGCAGTACTTC; CDR3 protein: CASSLTGTIYEQYF
J gene: TRBJ2-7; clone size: NA; D gene: TRBD1; V gene: TRBV9; CDR3 DNA: TGTGCCAGCAGCGTAGCAGGACAGGGGGCTCGGCAGTACTTC; CDR3 protein: CASSVAGQGARQYF
J gene: TRBJ1-2; clone size: NA; D gene: TRBD1; V gene: TRBV27; CDR3 DNA: TGTGCCAGCAGTAGAGGGACAGGGGCGGGGAACTATGGCTACACCTTC; CDR3 protein: CASSRGTGAGNYGYTF
J gene: TRBJ2-7; clone size: few; D gene: TRBD2; V gene: TRBV5-4; CDR3 DNA: TGTGCCAGCAGCCCCAGCGGGGAATCGTACGAGCAGTACTTC; CDR3 protein: CASSPSGESYEQYF
J gene: TRBJ1-6; clone size: NA; D gene: NA; V gene: TRBV6-6; CDR3 DNA: TGTGCCAGCAGTTACGGTCTTACTCCACCCCTCCACTTT; CDR3 protein: CASSYGLTPPLHF
J gene: TRBJ1-4; clone size: few; D gene: NA; V gene: TRBV7-9; CDR3 DNA: TGTGCCAGCAGCTTCGGCTCGGGGGGCGGCGAAAAACTGTTTTTT; CDR3 protein: CASSFGSGGGEKLFF
J gene: TRBJ2-5; clone size: NA; D gene: NA; V gene: TRBV7-2; CDR3 DNA: TGTGCCAGCAGCTTAAGCAGGGAAGAGACCCAGTACTTC; CDR3 protein: CASSLSREETQYF
J gene: TRBJ2-3; clone size: NA; D gene: TRBD2; V gene: TRBV6-5; CDR3 DNA: TGTGCCAGCAGTTACGCGGGGGACGCAGATACGCAGTATTTT; CDR3 protein: CASSYAGDADTQYF
J gene: TRBJ1-2; clone size: NA; D gene: NA; V gene: TRBV7-9; CDR3 DNA: TGTGCCAGCAGCCAGGCCCCAGGAATGATTAACTATGGCTACACCTTC; CDR3 protein: CASSQAPGMINYGYTF
J gene: TRBJ1-1; clone size: few; D gene: NA; V gene: TRBV9; CDR3 DNA: TGTGCCAGCAGCGTTACAGGGTCGAACACTGAAGCTTTCTTT; CDR3 protein: CASSVTGSNTEAFF
J gene: TRBJ2-7; clone size: NA; D gene: TRBD1; V gene: TRBV28; CDR3 DNA: TGTGCCAGCAGAGACAGGGGGCGCCTCGGCGAGCAGTACTTC; CDR3 protein: CASRDRGRLGEQYF
J gene: TRBJ1-1; clone size: NA; D gene: TRBD1; V gene: TRBV4-1; CDR3 DNA: TGCGCCAGCAGCCAAGGGAGACAGGGTAACACTGAAGCTTTCTTT; CDR3 protein: CASSQGRQGNTEAFF
J gene: TRBJ2-7; clone size: NA; D gene: NA; V gene: TRBV4-1; CDR3 DNA: TGCGCCAGCAGCCAAGAGGTCGGGGATAGGCTGTACTTC; CDR3 protein: CASSQEVGDRLYF
J gene: TRBJ1-3; clone size: NA; D gene: TRBD1; V gene: TRBV28; CDR3 DNA: TGTGCCAGCAGTTTATACGGGACAGTCTCTGGAAACACCATATATTTT; CDR3 protein: CASSLYGTVSGNTIYF
J gene: TRBJ1-3; clone size: few; D gene: NA; V gene: TRBV5-6; CDR3 DNA: TGTGCCAGCAGCAGAGGACTGACGGACTCTGGAAACACCATATATTTT; CDR3 protein: CASSRGLTDSGNTIYF
J gene: TRBJ1-1; clone size: NA; D gene: TRBD1; V gene: TRBV19; CDR3 DNA: TGTGCCAGTAGCGACAGGGATAGCACTGAAGCTTTCTTT; CDR3 protein: CASSDRDSTEAFF
J gene: TRBJ1-2; clone size: NA; D gene: TRBD1; V gene: TRBV5-4; CDR3 DNA: TGTGCCAGCAGCCTTGAGACAGGGGCCACCTATGGCTACACCTTC; CDR3 protein: CASSLETGATYGYTF
J gene: TRBJ2-7; clone size: NA; D gene: NA; V gene: TRBV9; CDR3 DNA: TGTGCCAGCAGCGTAGACCAGGGGAGCTCCTACGAGCAGTACTTC; CDR3 protein: CASSVDQGSSYEQYF
J gene: TRBJ1-4; clone size: NA; D gene: NA; V gene: TRBV6-6; CDR3 DNA: TGTGCCAGCAGTTATAGCGGAGGATATAATGAAAAACTGTTTTTT; CDR3 protein: CASSYSGGYNEKLFF
J gene: TRBJ2-7; clone size: NA; D gene: NA; V gene: TRBV12-5; CDR3 DNA: TGTGCTAGTGGTTTATCAGACTACGAGCAGTACTTC; CDR3 protein: CASGLSDYEQYF
J gene: TRBJ2-5; clone size: NA; D gene: TRBD1; V gene: TRBV28; CDR3 DNA: TGTGCCAGCAGTTTAGCCCGGGACAGGGGTTCTGAAGAGACCCAGTACTTC; CDR3 protein: CASSLARDRGSEETQYF
J gene: TRBJ2-1; clone size: many; D gene: NA; V gene: TRBV6-6; CDR3 DNA: TGTGCCAGCAGTTACGCGGGTTCAGGTGAGCAGTTCTTC; CDR3 protein: CASSYAGSGEQFF
J gene: TRBJ2-6; clone size: NA; D gene: TRBD1; V gene: TRBV19; CDR3 DNA: TGTGCCAGTCCTTCGACAGGGTACTCTGGGGCCAACGTCCTGACTTTC; CDR3 protein: CASPSTGYSGANVLTF
J gene: TRBJ2-1; clone size: NA; D gene: TRBD2; V gene: TRBV4-2; CDR3 DNA: TGTGCCAGCAGCCAAAACGGGGAGGGCCCCTACAATGAGCAGTTCTTC; CDR3 protein: CASSQNGEGPYNEQFF
J gene: TRBJ2-5; clone size: few; D gene: TRBD1; V gene: TRBV5-1; CDR3 DNA: TGCGCCAGCAGCTTGGTCGCCAGGGGGCTGGAGACCCAGTACTTC; CDR3 protein: CASSLVARGLETQYF
J gene: TRBJ1-5; clone size: NA; D gene: TRBD1; V gene: TRBV7-8; CDR3 DNA: TGTGCCAGCAGCCCACAGGGGGCGCTTAGCAATCAGCCCCAGCATTTT; CDR3 protein: CASSPQGALSNQPQHF
J gene: TRBJ2-2; clone size: NA; D gene: TRBD2; V gene: TRBV2; CDR3 DNA: TGTGCCAGCAGTGATAGGTTGCTAGCGGGAGTTACCGGGGAGCTGTTTTTT; CDR3 protein: CASSDRLLAGVTGELFF
J gene: TRBJ1-2; clone size: NA; D gene: TRBD1; V gene: TRBV4-3; CDR3 DNA: TGCGCCAGCAGCCAATGGACAGGGGGCGACTATGGCTACACCTTC; CDR3 protein: CASSQWTGGDYGYTF